This TCR beta chain was recorded in a study of T cell repertoires in cytomegalovirus infection. Turning to the study itself: Indications of both CMV infection and matching HLA type were provided by public TCR beta signatures.

Study-wide points: Ex vivo, HLA-C-restricted CMV-specific TCR beta clonotypes prevailed over the rest of the response. There were carriers of CMV plus the relevant HLA, and cumulative public TCR beta family frequency identified them.

MiXCR, run by TCRdb on the reads, gives a single entry per CDR3 protein. The data show approximately 190,000 distinct CDR3 sequences, 8.5% to 10% seen once. This CDR3 has 15 amino acids. Germline lookup yields CDR1 SNHLY and CDR2 FYNNEI. V lost 3 bases, J lost 3 bases, and 14 bases lay in between. Concerning this clonotype itself: Its antigen is unidentified.

The receptor was derived from a human donor in good health (CMV status not recorded). Some clones in this sample may be carry-over from other donors' samples. The J gene is TRBJ1-2, the V gene TRBV2; D uncertain. Material: PBMCs. The DNA for the CDR3 is TGTGCCAGCAGTGAGCGCCCGGACGGATACTATGGCTACACCTTC. Translation gives CASSERPDGYYGYTF. Combining the CDR3 with reference TRBV2 and TRBJ1-2 gives the whole variable domain EPEVTQTPSHQVTQMGQEVILRCVPISNHLYFYWYRQILGQKVEFLVSFYNNEISEKSEIFDDQFSVERPDGSNFTLKIRSTKLEDSAMYFCASSERPDGYYGYTFGSGTRLTVV.